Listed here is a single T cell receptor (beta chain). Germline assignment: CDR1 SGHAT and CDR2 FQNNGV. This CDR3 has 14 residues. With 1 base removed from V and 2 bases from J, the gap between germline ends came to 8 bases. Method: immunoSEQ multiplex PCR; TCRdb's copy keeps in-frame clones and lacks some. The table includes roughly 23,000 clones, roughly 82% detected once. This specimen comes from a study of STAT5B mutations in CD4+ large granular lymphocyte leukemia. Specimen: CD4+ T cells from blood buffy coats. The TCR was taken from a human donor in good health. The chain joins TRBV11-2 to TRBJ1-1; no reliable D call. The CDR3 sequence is CASSLVYTNTEAFF. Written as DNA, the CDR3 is TGTGCCAGCAGCTTAGTGTACACCAACACTGAAGCTTTCTTT. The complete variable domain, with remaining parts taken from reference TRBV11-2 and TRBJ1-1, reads EAGVAQSPRYKIIEKRQSVAFWCNPISGHATLYWYQQILGQGPKLLIQFQNNGVVDDSQLPKDRFSAERLKGVDSTLKIQPAKLEDSAVYLCASSLVYTNTEAFFGQGTRLTVV.